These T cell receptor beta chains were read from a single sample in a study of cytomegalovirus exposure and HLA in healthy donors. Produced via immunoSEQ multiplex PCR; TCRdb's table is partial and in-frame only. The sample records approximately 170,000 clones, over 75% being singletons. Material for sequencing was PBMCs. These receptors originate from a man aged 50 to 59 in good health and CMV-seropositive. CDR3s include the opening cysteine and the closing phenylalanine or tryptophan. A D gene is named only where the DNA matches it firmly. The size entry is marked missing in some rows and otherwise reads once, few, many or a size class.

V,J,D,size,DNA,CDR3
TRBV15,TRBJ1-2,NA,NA,TGTGCCACCAGCAGCCTTAAGGGGGTATATGGCTACTCCTTC,CATSSLKGVYGYSF
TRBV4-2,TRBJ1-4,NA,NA,TGTGCCAGCAGCCAAACGGCTAATGAAAAACTGTTTTTT,CASSQTANEKLFF
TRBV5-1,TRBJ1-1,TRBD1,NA,TGCGCCAGCACGATACAGGGGTCGAACACTGAAGCTTTCTTT,CASTIQGSNTEAFF
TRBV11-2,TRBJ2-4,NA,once,TGTGCCAGCAGCTTAGTCAGATCCCTGGCCAAAAACATTCAGTACTTC,CASSLVRSLAKNIQYF
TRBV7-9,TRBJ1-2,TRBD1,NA,TGTGCCAGCAGCTCCGAGTGGGGACAGGGGGCCGATGGCTACACCTTC,CASSSEWGQGADGYTF
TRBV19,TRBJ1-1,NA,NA,TGTGCCAGTAGTATAGTTGGGCAAACTGAAGCTTTCTTT,CASSIVGQTEAFF
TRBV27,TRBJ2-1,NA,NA,TGTGCCAGCAGTTTCGCCAGGGTCCATGAGCAGTTCTTC,CASSFARVHEQFF
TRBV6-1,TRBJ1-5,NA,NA,TGTGCCAGCCGGTTGTCTAATCAGCCCCAGCATTTT,CASRLSNQPQHF
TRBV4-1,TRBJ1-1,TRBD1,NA,TGCGCCAGCAGCCAAGCTCCGGGACAGGGGACTGAAGCTTTCTTT,CASSQAPGQGTEAFF
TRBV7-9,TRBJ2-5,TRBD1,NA,TGTGCCAGCAGCGGACAGGTGCAGTATTACCAAGAGACCCAGTACTTC,CASSGQVQYYQETQYF
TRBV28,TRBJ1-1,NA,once,TGTGCCAGCAGTTCCGGACAGAACACTGAAGCTTTCTTT,CASSSGQNTEAFF
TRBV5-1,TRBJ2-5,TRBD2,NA,TGCGCCAGCAGCTTGCAAGCGGGACAAGAGACCCAGTACTTC,CASSLQAGQETQYF
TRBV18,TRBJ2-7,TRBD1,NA,TGTGCCAGTACCCCGGACAGGGGGAGGTACGAGCAGTACTTC,CASTPDRGRYEQYF
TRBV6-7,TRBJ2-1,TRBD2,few,TGTGCCAGCAGTTACCCCCCCGGGACTAGCGGTAAGGGCGGGTACAATGAGCAGTTCTTC,CASSYPPGTSGKGGYNEQFF
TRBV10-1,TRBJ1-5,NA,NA,TGCGCCAGCAGTGAGACAGATAGTAACCAGCCCCAGCATTTT,CASSETDSNQPQHF
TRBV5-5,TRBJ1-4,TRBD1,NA,TGTGCCAGCAGCTTGGGACAGGGAAGCGAAAAACTGTTTTTT,CASSLGQGSEKLFF
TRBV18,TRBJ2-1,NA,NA,TGTGCCAGCTCACCGGCTCTCAATGAGCAGTTCTTC,CASSPALNEQFF